The 25 T cell receptor beta chains presented below share a single source sample, sequenced in a study of T-cell memory formation after mild COVID-19. TCRdb reanalysed the 5' RACE reads using MiXCR and keeps one entry per CDR3 protein. The sample carries approximately 390,000 distinct CDR3 sequences, around a sixth recorded once. The specimen was PBMCs or a T cell subset sorted from them (not recorded which). The receptors here all came from a man younger than 30 who had mild COVID-19 (a few samples of this study predate the infection). Cell type and time point are not known.

The V call is TRBV11-2, the J call TRBJ2-1, with 9 positions matching TRBD2. V shed 1 base, J shed 4 bases, and the junction held 5 bases outside the gene matches. The CDR3 has 16 residues. Looked up from germline, CDR1 is SGHAT and CDR2 is FQNNGV. The DNA of the CDR3 is TGTGCCAGCAGCTTAGCGGGTAGCGGGGGATACAATGAGCAGTTCTTC. Residues: CASSLAGSGGYNEQFF.

In its sample, this clonotype was seen a few times. Written as DNA, the CDR3 is TGTGCCAGCTCACCCCTCGGGACAGAGGGGAAGCCCCAGCATTTT. Translating gives CASSPLGTEGKPQHF. V is TRBV18 and J is TRBJ1-5; TRBD1 aligns across 7 bases. J was trimmed by 8 bases and V by 3 bases; bases with no gene match: 10. From germline, CDR1 is KGHSH and CDR2 LQKENI. The CDR3 spans 15 residues.

A few counts support this clonotype. The V and J genes are TRBV6-2 or TRBV6-3 and TRBJ1-1; D is perhaps TRBD1 (5 bases). This CDR3 contains 12 residues. Germline CDR1 is MNHEY and CDR2 is SVGEGT. With 2 bases removed from V and 11 bases from J, the gap between germline ends came to 12 bases. The DNA of the CDR3 is TGTGCCAGCAGTTACGCGGGGGTGCCGGCTTTCTTT. Translating it yields CASSYAGVPAFF.

As concerns this clonotype: Just one base apart from a much larger clone, this may be a read error. The chain carries TRBV5-4 and TRBJ2-5; 7 bases fit TRBD1. V was clipped by 4 bases and J by 5 bases; unmatched bases: 5. This CDR3 comprises 13 residues. Germline V lookup: CDR1 SGHNT, CDR2 YYREEE (reference sequence). The CDR3 spells CASSRQGWETQYF. The CDR3 region has the DNA TGTGCCAGCAGCCGACAGGGCTGGGAGACCCAGTACTTC. Supplemented by reference TRBV5-4 and TRBJ2-5, the full variable domain reads ETGVTQSPTHLIKTRGQQVTLRCSSQSGHNTVSWYQQALGQGPQFIFQYYREEENGRGNFPPRFSGLQFPNYSSELNVNALELDDSALYLCASSRQGWETQYFGPGTRLLVL.

This clonotype was counted a few times. V gene TRBV6-5 combines with J gene TRBJ2-3, with D possibly being TRBD1 or TRBD2 (5 bases each). Trimming left V 2 bases short and J 8 bases short, with 14 bases between. This CDR3 spans 14 amino acids. The V gene's germline CDR1 is MNHEY and CDR2 SVGAGI. The CDR3 DNA reads TGTGCCAGCAGTTACGCGTCGGGGACCGGTACGCAGTATTTT. Protein sequence: CASSYASGTGTQYF.

The chain recombines TRBV3-1 with TRBJ1-1; 10 bases match TRBD1. CDR3 length equals 15 residues. V was clipped by 4 bases and J by 3 bases; unmatched bases: 5. The germline V gene has CDR1 LGHDT and CDR2 YNNKEL (reference sequence). CDR3 amino acids: CASSPQDRGYTEAFF. For the CDR3, the DNA is TGTGCCAGCAGCCCACAGGACAGGGGGTACACTGAAGCTTTCTTT. The whole variable domain, filled in from reference TRBV3-1 and TRBJ1-1, reads DTAVSQTPKYLVTQMGNDKSIKCEQNLGHDTMYWYKQDSKKFLKIMFSYNNKELIINETVPNRFSPKSPDKAHLNLHINSLELGDSAVYFCASSPQDRGYTEAFFGQGTRLTVV.

This clonotype was seen a few times. The V and J genes are TRBV21-1 and TRBJ2-7; the table names TRBD1, a call not compared with the DNA. TRBV21-1 is described as a pseudogene. The length of the CDR3 is 16 residues. CDR3 loop: CASSRDCRDRGYEQYF. In DNA form, the CDR3 reads TGTGCCAGCAGCAGAGATTGTCGGGACAGGGGCTACGAGCAGTACTTC.

This clonotype was counted many times. As DNA, the CDR3 is TGTGCCAGCAGTTACTCGAGGGAGGGGGCAGGTAATTCACCCCTCCACTTT. Translating gives CASSYSREGAGNSPLHF. The V gene is TRBV6-6, the J gene TRBJ1-6; 7 nucleotides agree with TRBD1. The CDR3 length is 17 residues. V dropped 0 bases and J dropped 6; count of bases not matched to a gene: 8. CDR1 is MNHNY, CDR2 SVGAGI, per germline (reference sequence).

V usage is TRBV5-5 and J usage is TRBJ1-1; no definite D call. The V end was cut by 0 bases, the J end by 9 bases, with 15 bases between. Germline V gene sequence: CDR1 SGHKS, CDR2 YYEKEE (reference sequence). CDR3 length: 14 amino acids. The CDR3 sequence is CASSLEGQAVQAFF. The DNA for the CDR3 is TGTGCCAGCAGCTTGGAAGGCCAGGCAGTTCAAGCTTTCTTT.

The chain joins TRBV10-3 to TRBJ2-5, with no clear D. CDR1 ENHRY and CDR2 SYGVKD come from the germline V gene. Trimming removed 2 bases from V and 4 bases from J, with 8 bases in between. The length of the CDR3 is 13 residues. The DNA of the CDR3 is TGTGCCATCAGTGAGATGGCGTCAGAGACCCAGTACTTC. The encoded protein is CAISEMASETQYF.

This clonotype was found a few times. The genes are TRBV6-5 and TRBJ2-7; TRBD1 agrees at 9 bases. The trim removed 4 bases at V and 2 bases at J, leaving 6 bases unmatched. The CDR3 extends over 15 amino acids. Germline values: CDR1 MNHEY, CDR2 SVGAGI. CDR3 in amino acids: CASSSGQGVPYEQYF. CDR3 DNA sequence: TGTGCCAGCAGTTCGGGACAGGGAGTACCCTACGAGCAGTACTTC.

This chain connects TRBV3-1 to TRBJ1-1; D not resolved. This CDR3 has 11 residues. Germline V lookup: CDR1 LGHDT, CDR2 YNNKEL (reference sequence). The V end lost 5 bases, the J end lost 10 bases, and 11 bases lay between the germline ends. The CDR3 DNA follows: TGTGCCAGCAGCGGGGATGGGAGAGCTTTCTTT. It is translated as CASSGDGRAFF.

This clonotype has only a few counts. This chain links TRBV6-5 with TRBJ1-4; D not certain. This CDR3 contains 12 residues. Germline V gives CDR1 MNHEY, CDR2 SVGAGI. The V gene lost 6 bases and the J gene lost 13 bases, with 15 bases spanning the gap. This CDR3 is CASRNLRRRLFF. Written as DNA, the CDR3 is TGTGCCAGCAGAAACCTGAGGAGGAGACTGTTTTTT.

V and J are TRBV5-1 and TRBJ1-1, with a tentative D call TRBD1 (5 bases). Trimming cost V 1 base and J 11 bases, with 12 bases left between them. This CDR3 contains 12 residues. Germline V lookup: CDR1 SGHRS, CDR2 YFSETQ. CDR3 loop: CASSLPGGEAFF. In DNA, the CDR3 is TGCGCCAGCAGCTTGCCGGGGGGTGAGGCTTTCTTT.

J is TRBJ1-1 and V is TRBV12-3 or TRBV12-4, with D hard to call. V gave up 5 bases and J gave up 6 bases, with 13 bases separating them. CDR3 length equals 13 residues. CDR3 sequence (DNA): TGTGCCAGCAGTGCCCGGGGTTCCGCTGAAGCTTTCTTT. Its translation: CASSARGSAEAFF.

The J gene is TRBJ2-7, the V gene TRBV4-1; 12 nucleotides agree with TRBD1. Trimming took 0 bases from V and 6 from J; bases not matched to a gene: 3. Germline V CDR1 and CDR2: MGHRA, YSYEKL. The CDR3 consists of 15 residues. DNA of the CDR3: TGCGCCAGCAGCCAAGAGGGGACAGGGGGCTCCGAGCAGTACTTC. It is translated as CASSQEGTGGSEQYF.

This clonotype occurred many times. V is TRBV9 and J is TRBJ2-2; 11 positions agree with TRBD2. CDR1 SGDLS and CDR2 YYNGEE come from the germline V gene. V lost 3 bases to trimming and J lost 4 bases; unmatched junction nucleotides: 2. The CDR3 spans 15 residues. CDR3: CASSGLAGGTGELFF. CDR3 DNA: TGTGCCAGCAGCGGGCTAGCGGGGGGCACCGGGGAGCTGTTTTTT.

This clonotype occurred a few times. Sequence at one end of the junction differs from germline and may be a read error. V usage is TRBV7-9 and J usage is TRBJ2-1, with 11 nucleotides matching TRBD2. CDR3 size: 15 residues. Germline assignment: CDR1 SEHNR and CDR2 FQNEAQ (reference sequence). The CDR3 coding sequence is TGTGCCAGCAGCATAGCGGGGGGGACCCTGAATGAGCAGTTCTTC. Protein: CASSIAGGTLNEQFF.

V usage is TRBV7-9 and J usage is TRBJ1-4, with TRBD1 as a possible D gene (6 bases). Germline V lookup: CDR1 SEHNR, CDR2 FQNEAQ (reference sequence). Trimming took 1 base from V and 3 from J, leaving 9 bases between them. The CDR3 is made up of 15 amino acids. The CDR3 region is CASSLVRGANEKLFF. CDR3 nucleotides: TGTGCCAGCAGCTTAGTCAGGGGTGCTAATGAAAAACTGTTTTTT.

This clonotype was recorded at least ten times. The genes are TRBV7-2 and TRBJ2-1, with 8 positions matching TRBD1. The germline V gene encodes CDR1 SGHTA and CDR2 FQGNSA. The CDR3 covers 14 residues. V was clipped by 7 bases and J by 3 bases; unmatched bases: 5. CDR3 in DNA: TGTGCCAGCAACCGGGACAGGATCTACAATGAGCAGTTCTTC. Protein product: CASNRDRIYNEQFF. The complete variable domain, with remaining parts taken from reference TRBV7-2 and TRBJ2-1, reads GAGVSQSPSNKVTEKGKDVELRCDPISGHTALYWYRQSLGQGLEFLIYFQGNSAPDKSGLPSDRFSAERTGGSVSTLTIQRTQQEDSAVYLCASNRDRIYNEQFFGPGTRLTVL.

This sequence joins TRBV3-1 and TRBJ2-2; 11 nucleotides match TRBD2. Looked up from germline, CDR1 is LGHDT and CDR2 is YNNKEL (reference sequence). V was clipped by 3 bases and J by 5 bases; unmatched bases: 8. The CDR3 is 17 amino acids. The CDR3 nucleotides read TGTGCCAGCAGCCATCTATCCGCTAGCGGGGGGACCGGGGAGCTGTTTTTT. As protein: CASSHLSASGGTGELFF.

Many counts were recorded for this clonotype. The chain recombines TRBV7-3 with TRBJ2-2, with TRBD1 as a possible D gene (5 bases). Looked up from germline, CDR1 is SGHTA and CDR2 is FQGTGA. The V and J ends lost 5 bases and 0 bases respectively, with 13 bases between them. This CDR3 spans 16 amino acids. CDR3 loop: CASSPFTTANTGELFF. The CDR3 bases are TGTGCCAGCAGCCCCTTTACGACAGCGAACACCGGGGAGCTGTTTTTT.

The V call is TRBV27, the J call TRBJ2-7; D is undetermined. The germline V gene has CDR1 MNHEY and CDR2 SMNVEV (reference sequence). Trimming removed 8 bases from V and 2 bases from J, with 10 bases in between. This CDR3 has 12 residues. CDR3 loop: CASGTGPYEQYF. CDR3 sequence (DNA): TGTGCCAGCGGCACTGGGCCCTACGAGCAGTACTTC.

The chain combines TRBV12-3 or TRBV12-4 with TRBJ2-7; D uncertain. CDR3 length: 11 amino acids. V lost 7 bases and J lost 6, with 10 bases in between. The CDR3 loop is CASMETIEQYF. CDR3 DNA sequence: TGTGCCAGCATGGAAACGATCGAGCAGTACTTC.

The V and J genes are TRBV2 and TRBJ2-5; TRBD2 might be the D (5 bases). The ends were cut back, 5 bases at V and 4 bases at J, with 14 bases in the middle. The CDR3 contains 14 residues. In germline, CDR1 is SNHLY, CDR2 FYNNEI. The CDR3 loop reads CASSPMRVRETQYF. The CDR3 DNA reads TGTGCCAGCAGTCCCATGCGGGTACGAGAGACCCAGTACTTC.